The next 9 T cell receptor beta chains were all read from a single sample in a study of blood T cell repertoires in COVID-19. Profiling relied on immunoSEQ multiplex PCR, and the TCRdb table lists in-frame clones only, not all of them. The table has around 300,000 clones, around four fifths seen once. The source material was peripheral blood. The receptor source for this set is a man aged 25 to 40 with active or convalescent COVID-19.

This clone appeared a single time. This rearrangement joins TRBV6-5 to TRBJ2-5; D possibly corresponds to TRBD2 (5 bases). In germline, CDR1 is MNHEY, CDR2 SVGAGI. The V gene lost 2 bases and the J gene lost 13 bases, with 11 bases spanning the gap. CDR3 length equals 11 residues. The CDR3 bases are TGTGCCAGCAGTTACGAGATGAGGGCGTACTTC. This translates into CASSYEMRAYF.

V gene TRBV6-5 combines with J gene TRBJ2-7; 7 bases line up with TRBD1. Unmatched junction bases numbered 4, after V lost 2 bases and J lost 3 bases. There are 14 residues in the CDR3. CDR1 is MNHEY and CDR2 is SVGAGI in the germline V gene. CDR3: CASSYRTGDYEQYF. The CDR3 DNA sequence: TGTGCCAGCAGTTACCGGACAGGAGACTACGAGCAGTACTTC.

The rearrangement joins TRBV5-5 to TRBJ1-2; perhaps TRBD1 as D (6 bases). Germline lookup yields CDR1 SGHKS and CDR2 YYEKEE (reference sequence). This CDR3 contains 14 residues. V lost 4 bases to trimming and J lost 4 bases, with 14 bases between them. The CDR3 DNA reads TGTGCCAGCAGCGAAGAGTGGACAGCCTATGGCTACACCTTC. Protein sequence: CASSEEWTAYGYTF.

This clone was counted a few times. The gene calls are TRBV4-1 and TRBJ2-7, with D perhaps TRBD1 (6 bases). V was clipped by 0 bases and J by 5 bases, with 11 bases between them. CDR3 length: 14 amino acids. Germline lookup yields CDR1 MGHRA and CDR2 YSYEKL. Here the CDR3 DNA reads TGCGCCAGCAGCCAAGAGGGGGCTGGAAACGAGCAGTACTTC. Amino acids: CASSQEGAGNEQYF.

The chain carries TRBV27 and TRBJ2-1, with D uncertain. V shed 7 bases and J shed 12 bases, with 13 bases lying between them. Germline V lookup: CDR1 MNHEY, CDR2 SMNVEV (reference sequence). The CDR3 extends over 11 amino acids. This CDR3 reads CASTNNSGQFF. The CDR3 DNA follows: TGTGCCAGCACCAATAACTCCGGGCAGTTCTTC.

V usage is TRBV28 and J usage is TRBJ2-7, with a weak D call TRBD2 (5 bases). The germline gives CDR1 MDHEN, CDR2 SYDVKM. The V end was cut by 4 bases, the J end by 2 bases, with 6 bases between. The CDR3 extends over 12 amino acids. The CDR3: CASSYGTYEQYF. The CDR3 region has the DNA TGTGCCAGCAGTTACGGGACCTACGAGCAGTACTTC.

Worth noting for this clone: At one boundary the junction diverges from the germline segment, which might be a read error. The chain has TRBV24-1 and TRBJ1-2; 9 positions agree with TRBD1. The CDR3 has 15 amino acids. The germline V gene encodes CDR1 KGHDR and CDR2 SFDVKD. The CDR3, as DNA: TGTGCCACCAGGGATTCCGGGACAGGGCACTATGGCTACACCTTC. Translating gives CATRDSGTGHYGYTF.

This clone showed up just once. The chain is built from TRBV29-1 and TRBJ2-1, with 9 bases aligning to TRBD2. The CDR3 length is 13 residues. Germline CDR1 and CDR2: SQVTM and ANQGSEA. V lost 3 bases and J lost 8; bases outside the gene matches: 5. The CDR3, as DNA: TGCAGCGTTGAGGGGACTAGCCCTGATGAGCAGTTCTTC. Protein product: CSVEGTSPDEQFF.

This clone is a singleton in its sample. V and J are TRBV14 and TRBJ2-2; 10 bases agree with TRBD2. CDR3 length: 15 residues. Germline loops: CDR1 SGHDN, CDR2 FVKESK. V dropped 4 bases and J dropped 7; count of bases not matched to a gene: 6. CDR3 protein: CASSLSGGASGELFF. In DNA form, the CDR3 reads TGTGCCAGCAGCCTGAGCGGGGGGGCGAGCGGGGAGCTGTTTTTT.